The next 5 T cell receptor beta chains were all read from a single sample in a study of Ad26.COV2.S vaccination and SARS-CoV-2 variants (dated by TCRdb to the early 2020s). The treatment or condition label of this sample denotes: about 20 received Ad26.COV2.S at low or high dose, single or two shots; about 5 received placebo; per-sample allocation not given. Repertoires of vaccine and placebo recipients were sequenced from samples taken on day 63 after the first injection. The library was produced with the immunoSEQ multiplex PCR assay. This immuneACCESS table, as held by TCRdb, lists in-frame sequences with V and J called but not all clones. Of the missing ones, under half trace to an unresolved V gene in checked studies; the others have no known cause. The sample profile shows 350,000 to 450,000 clones; about 92% of them were found once. The ten largest account for around 1.7% of the sample. The source was peripheral blood, collected in a trial of Ad26.COV2.S vaccine versus placebo. These receptors came from a person between 18 and 65 years old who received the Ad26.COV2.S COVID-19 vaccine or a placebo.

The rearrangement joins TRBV6-6 to TRBJ1-3; 7 nucleotides agree with TRBD1. From germline, CDR1 is MNHNY and CDR2 SVGAGI (reference sequence). With V trimmed by 5 bases and J by 0 bases, 13 bases remained unmatched. The CDR3 covers 18 residues. For the CDR3, the DNA is TGTGCCAGCAGTCTGAAATACAGGGGCCAAGACTCTGGAAACACCATATATTTT. Translation gives CASSLKYRGQDSGNTIYF.

The rearrangement uses TRBV4-3 and TRBJ1-1; no clear D. V lost 0 bases and J lost 5, with 7 bases in between. CDR1 LGHNA and CDR2 YSLEER come from the germline V gene. CDR3 length: 13 residues. The CDR3 sequence is CASSQDGWTEAFF. The CDR3 coding sequence is TGCGCCAGCAGCCAAGATGGATGGACTGAAGCTTTCTTT.

The V and J genes are TRBV7-9 and TRBJ1-2; D uncertain. The CDR3 spans 13 residues. V was cut by 5 bases and J by 4 bases, with 11 bases left in between. Germline loops: CDR1 SEHNR, CDR2 FQNEAQ (reference sequence). CDR3 amino acids: CASSQPWGYGYTF. The CDR3 nucleotides are TGTGCCAGCAGCCAGCCCTGGGGCTATGGCTACACCTTC.

The J gene is TRBJ2-3, the V gene TRBV10-3; 12 bases match TRBD2. V was pared by 11 bases and J by 4 bases, with 4 bases of the junction left unmatched. This CDR3 comprises 13 residues. Germline assignment: CDR1 ENHRY and CDR2 SYGVKD. The CDR3 sequence: CASSGGASDTQYF. The CDR3 DNA reads TGTGCCTCTAGCGGGGGGGCATCAGATACGCAGTATTTT.

The J gene is TRBJ2-7, the V gene TRBV29-1; D is ambiguous. The germline V and J ends were trimmed by 4 bases and 2 bases, with 9 bases remaining between them. The germline gives CDR1 SQVTM, CDR2 ANQGSEA. The CDR3 totals 12 residues. Written as DNA, the CDR3 is TGCAGCGTTGCTCTCCCAGCCTACGAGCAGTACTTC. This gives the protein CSVALPAYEQYF.